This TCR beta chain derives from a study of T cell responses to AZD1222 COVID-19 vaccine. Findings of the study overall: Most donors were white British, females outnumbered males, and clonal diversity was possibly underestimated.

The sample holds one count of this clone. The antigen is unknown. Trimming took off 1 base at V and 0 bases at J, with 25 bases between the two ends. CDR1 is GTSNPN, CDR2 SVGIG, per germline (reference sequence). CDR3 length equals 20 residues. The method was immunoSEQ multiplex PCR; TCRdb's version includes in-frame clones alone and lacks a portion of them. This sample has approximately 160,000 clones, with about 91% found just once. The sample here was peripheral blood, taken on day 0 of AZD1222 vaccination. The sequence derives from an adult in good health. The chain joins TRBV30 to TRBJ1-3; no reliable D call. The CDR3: CAWSGFRVSGGLFSGNTIYF. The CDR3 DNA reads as TGTGCCTGGAGTGGTTTCCGGGTCTCAGGAGGTCTTTTCTCTGGAAACACCATATATTTT.